The clone carrying this T cell receptor beta chain came up many times. The junction does not match germline at one end; this may be a read error. MiXCR was run by TCRdb on the RT-PCR reads, yielding one entry per CDR3 protein. In the table there are about 570,000 distinct CDR3 sequences, about 11% of which are singletons. The germline V gene has CDR1 SGHRS and CDR2 YFSETQ. The CDR3 covers 13 residues. The entry originates in a study of response to subunit inactivated influenza vaccine. The sample was also reused in another study, on T cells expressing NK-cell markers. As that study records: For TCR beta, cDNA was produced by 5'RACE template switching with UMIs. The sequencing cohort of eight donors included seven HCMV-seropositive individuals and one seronegative individual. Restricting sorting to alpha-beta TCR T cells was achieved in several experiments by an anti-gamma-delta TCR antibody. As a fraction of CD8+ T cells, dominant NKG2C+ clonotypes reached about 1.0-8% in more than five donors. There were four donors in whom these clonotypes also led the CD3+CD56-NKG2C+ fraction.

This sample comprised PBMCs from blood, obtained on the day of vaccination. The chain couples TRBV5-1 to TRBJ1-2, with a possible D match to TRBD1 (5 bases). The sequence was collected from a man aged 50-59 years who received an inactivated influenza vaccine. CDR3 residues: CASSLGTNYGYTF. CDR3 bases: TGTGCCAGCAGTTTAGGGACTAATTATGGCTACACCTTC. Complete variable domain (other parts from reference TRBV5-1 and TRBJ1-2): KAGVTQTPRYLIKTRGQQVTLSCSPISGHRSVSWYQQTPGQGLQFLFEYFSETQRNKGNFPGRFSGRQFSNSRSEMNVSTLELGDSALYLCASSLGTNYGYTFGSGTRLTVV.